This entry lists 18 T cell receptor beta chains sequenced from one sample in a study of PD-1 blockade in classical Hodgkin lymphoma. Every patient relapsed after autologous stem cell transplantation, and brentuximab vedotin exposure varied. TCRdb keeps only in-frame clones here, not all; method: immunoSEQ multiplex PCR. Of about 46,000 clones listed, around 72% are singletons. Sample: peripheral blood mononuclear cells (PBMCs), taken at baseline. These receptor sequences come from a human donor with classical Hodgkin lymphoma.

This rearrangement joins TRBV19 to TRBJ2-6, with D maybe TRBD1 (6 bases). Germline V gene data show CDR1 as LNHDA and CDR2 as SQIVND (reference sequence). CDR3 length: 17 residues. Trimming removed 3 bases at V and 4 bases at J, with 16 bases between. The CDR3 region is CASSISKGVSGANVLTF. The CDR3 DNA sequence: TGTGCCAGTAGTATCTCTAAGGGGGTTTCGGGGGCCAACGTCCTGACTTTC.

This sequence joins TRBV30 and TRBJ2-7, with D possibly matching TRBD1 (6 bases). The V and J ends lost 4 bases and 2 bases respectively, with 15 bases between them. Germline-derived CDR1 and CDR2 are GTSNPN and SVGIG (reference sequence). The length of the CDR3 is 14 residues. DNA for the CDR3: TGTGCCTGGACTAAAACAGGGAGCACCTACGAGCAGTACTTC. Encoded protein: CAWTKTGSTYEQYF.

The chain uses TRBV6-5 and TRBJ1-2; D unclear. The germline gives CDR1 MNHEY, CDR2 SVGAGI. The CDR3 covers 14 residues. Trimming stripped 2 bases from V and 4 bases from J, with 11 bases between. CDR3: CASSYKGRSYGYTF. For the CDR3, the DNA is TGTGCCAGCAGTTACAAGGGCCGGTCCTATGGCTACACCTTC.

This sequence joins TRBV2 and TRBJ2-2, with 11 bases aligning to TRBD1. V lost 5 bases to trimming and J lost 4 bases; unmatched junction nucleotides: 3. CDR1 SNHLY and CDR2 FYNNEI come from the germline V gene. The CDR3 is 15 amino acids. This chain's CDR3 is CASSSGTGGTGELFF. CDR3 nucleotide sequence: TGTGCCAGCAGTTCCGGGACAGGGGGCACCGGGGAGCTGTTTTTT.

This sequence joins TRBV9 and TRBJ1-4, with a tentative D call TRBD1 (5 bases). The germline V gene encodes CDR1 SGDLS and CDR2 YYNGEE. The CDR3 totals 15 residues. Trimming cost V 0 bases and J 5 bases, with 11 bases left between them. CDR3 in amino acids: CASSVALGPNEKLFF. The CDR3 DNA is TGTGCCAGCAGCGTAGCTCTGGGACCCAATGAAAAACTGTTTTTT.

This clone was seen a single time. CDR3 nucleotides: TGTGCCAGCAGCGTTTTTAGGGCCCCTGGCTACACCTTC. Its protein product is CASSVFRAPGYTF. V usage is TRBV5-6 and J usage is TRBJ1-2; D is uncertain. In germline, CDR1 is SGHDT, CDR2 YYEEEE. V was pared by 4 bases and J by 7 bases, with 14 bases between. This CDR3 has 13 amino acids.

In DNA form, the CDR3 reads TGTGCCAGCAGGGGGGAAAGGGTTATCGGACCGGAAGCTTTCTTT. Translation gives CASRGERVIGPEAFF. This chain uses TRBV2 with TRBJ1-1, with a tentative D call TRBD1 (5 bases). Germline V lookup: CDR1 SNHLY, CDR2 FYNNEI. The CDR3 is made up of 15 amino acids. The ends were cut back, 6 bases at V and 8 bases at J, with 22 bases in the middle.

The chain is built from TRBV5-4 and TRBJ2-7; D unresolved. Germline CDR1 and CDR2: SGHNT and YYREEE (reference sequence). The V and J ends lost 7 bases and 4 bases respectively, with 9 bases between them. The CDR3 sequence is 11 residues long. As DNA, the CDR3 is TGTGCCAGCCAAGTAGGGTACGAGCAGTACTTC. Translating gives CASQVGYEQYF.

This clone was counted only a few times. The CDR3: CASSIQGALNSPLHF. The DNA of the CDR3 is TGTGCCAGCAGTATACAGGGGGCTCTCAATTCACCCCTCCACTTT. The chain recombines TRBV28 with TRBJ1-6; TRBD1 matches 9 bases. There are 15 residues in the CDR3. Germline V gene sequence: CDR1 MDHEN, CDR2 SYDVKM. Trimming at V came to 5 bases and at J to 7 bases, leaving 6 bases not matched to a gene.

This clone has a count of ten or more. V usage is TRBV6-1 and J usage is TRBJ1-1, with TRBD1 as a possible D gene (5 bases). This CDR3 is built from 12 residues. V lost 1 base and J 9 bases, leaving 9 bases between the germline ends. Germline lookup yields CDR1 MNHNS and CDR2 SASEGT. CDR3 protein: CASSEGGKKAFF. DNA of the CDR3: TGTGCCAGCAGTGAAGGGGGCAAGAAAGCTTTCTTT.

The chain recombines TRBV11-3 with TRBJ1-6, with D possibly matching TRBD1 (5 bases). Trimming took off 0 bases at V and 8 bases at J, with 14 bases between the two ends. The germline CDR1 and CDR2 sequences are SGHNT and YENEEA. The length of the CDR3 is 16 residues. Written as DNA, the CDR3 is TGTGCCAGCAGCTTAGACGGGGGGACTTCAGATTCACCCCTCCACTTT. It yields the protein CASSLDGGTSDSPLHF.

Worth noting for this clone: A read error may produce the germline difference seen at one junction end. Other DNA sequences in this sample translate to the same CDR3. This chain connects TRBV7-7 to TRBJ1-1, with 7 bases matching TRBD1. Germline V gene data show CDR1 as SSHAT and CDR2 as FNYEAQ (reference sequence). The CDR3 sequence is 16 residues long. The CDR3 region is CASSLDNSGGSTEAFF. The DNA for the CDR3 is TGTGCTAGCAGCTTAGATAATTCAGGGGGGAGCACTGAAGCTTTCTTT.

The rearrangement joins TRBV29-1 to TRBJ1-1, with D maybe TRBD1 (6 bases). Germline V gene data show CDR1 as SQVTM and CDR2 as ANQGSEA. The ends were cut back, 0 bases at V and 7 bases at J, with 21 bases in the middle. The CDR3 totals 16 residues. As DNA, the CDR3 is TGCAGCGTTGAAGATCCAACCGTTCAGAGACAGGATGAAGCTTTCTTT. It encodes CSVEDPTVQRQDEAFF.

This chain links TRBV2 with TRBJ1-5; D is unresolved. In germline, CDR1 is SNHLY, CDR2 FYNNEI. Trimming removed 4 bases at V and 1 base at J, with 8 bases between. This CDR3 spans 14 amino acids. CDR3 DNA sequence: TGTGCCAGCAGTGCTAGGGTCAGCAATCAGCCCCAGCATTTT. Translating gives CASSARVSNQPQHF.

J is TRBJ2-2 and V is TRBV9; tentatively, D is TRBD1 (5 bases). V lost 0 bases and J lost 4, with 13 bases in between. The CDR3 is 16 amino acids. CDR1 SGDLS and CDR2 YYNGEE come from the germline V gene. The CDR3: CASSVAPTDSTGELFF. CDR3 DNA sequence: TGTGCCAGCAGCGTAGCTCCGACAGATAGCACCGGGGAGCTGTTTTTT.

The chain combines TRBV4-1 with TRBJ2-3; 9 nucleotides align to TRBD2. Germline V CDR1 and CDR2: MGHRA, YSYEKL. The CDR3 extends over 15 amino acids. The V and J ends lost 0 bases and 4 bases, in that order; junction bases with no gene match: 2. The CDR3 protein is CASSQDQRGADTQYF. The DNA for the CDR3 is TGCGCCAGCAGCCAAGACCAGCGGGGGGCAGATACGCAGTATTTT.

The chain couples TRBV6-6 to TRBJ1-1; 10 positions agree with TRBD1. Trimming took 5 bases from V and 3 from J; bases not matched to a gene: 6. CDR3 length: 15 amino acids. The germline V gene has CDR1 MNHNY and CDR2 SVGAGI (reference sequence). The chain's CDR3 is CASSHRQGAHTEAFF. The CDR3 nucleotides are TGTGCCAGCAGTCACCGACAGGGGGCACACACTGAAGCTTTCTTT.

The rearrangement joins TRBV6-6 to TRBJ2-5, with TRBD2 identical over 10 bases. The DNA end favors TRBJ2-7, so the J call may be wrong. CDR3 length: 14 residues. Germline CDR1 is MNHNY and CDR2 is SVGAGI (reference sequence). The CDR3 DNA reads as TGTGCCACCCGGCTAGCGGGAGCAGCCTACGAGCAGTACTTC. This gives the protein CATRLAGAAYEQYF.